This T cell receptor beta chain was observed in a study of blood T cell repertoires in COVID-19. Some clones are missing from TCRdb's copy, which holds only in-frame ones; the method was immunoSEQ multiplex PCR. The sample lists over 80,000 clones, more than 75% seen once, with roughly 21% in the top ten. V was cut by 4 bases and J by 4 bases, with 22 bases left in between. The germline gives CDR1 SGHRS, CDR2 YFSETQ. This CDR3 contains 17 residues. The J gene is TRBJ2-3, the V gene TRBV5-1; TRBD2 might be the D (5 bases). This clonotype was obtained from a human donor in a cohort sampled during active COVID-19. Sequenced: peripheral blood. CDR3 DNA sequence: TGCGCCAGCAGCCGTAGGGTCGACTATTCGAGCCCAGATACGCAGTATTTT. This codes for CASSRRVDYSSPDTQYF.